This T cell receptor (beta chain) was captured in a study of cytomegalovirus exposure and HLA in healthy donors. 13 Jbeta primers and 60 Vbeta primers were used for the PCR. Assay used: immunoSEQ multiplex PCR; TCRdb lists only in-frame clones, some missing. The sample consists of more than 100,000 clones, 70% to 85% of them appearing once. CDR3 size: 13 residues. V lost 1 base to trimming and J lost 4 bases, with 8 bases between them. Germline V CDR1 and CDR2: SGHKS, YYEKEE (reference sequence). The sequence was collected from a human donor in good health. Sequencing was done on a sample of PBMCs. The chain carries TRBV5-5 and TRBJ1-1, with D perhaps matching TRBD1 (5 bases). CDR3 loop: CASSLFGGTEAFF. DNA for the CDR3: TGTGCCAGCAGCTTGTTCGGGGGCACTGAAGCTTTCTTT.